The clone carrying this T cell receptor (beta chain) is deemed medium-sized by its frequency. The target antigen is unknown. The read finishes 3 residues shy of the CDR3 end, and the germline J gene is used to complete it. This record belongs to a study of T cells in women clearing cervical HPV infection. Study-level results: CIN3+ cases had significantly higher TCR repertoire richness than controls, but evenness did not differ. Controls had more TRBV6-7 (0.16%) than cases (about 0.11%).

Dot-blot hybridization genotyped cervical HPV amplified with MY09/MY11 PCR. This CDR3 contains 20 residues. V was pared by 3 bases and J by 0 bases, with 13 bases of the junction left unmatched. Germline V gene sequence: CDR1 KGHSH, CDR2 LQKENI. Genomic DNA, averaging about 1,300 ng per sample, yielded TCR beta CDR3 via immunoSEQ. Sequencing was performed with immunoSEQ multiplex PCR; in TCRdb, only in-frame clones are kept and a portion is missing. The table gives some 24,000 clones; the top ten clones make up 6.6% of it. The sample was blood buffy coat. This chain joins TRBV18 and TRBJ2-3; 12 bases map to TRBD2. The source of this sequence is a woman aged 18 to 75 with a cervical HPV16 infection that either progressed to CIN3+ or cleared (not recorded which). The CDR3 bases that were read are TGTGCCAGCTCACCGACTAGCGGGGGATCGCTACCTTTTAGCACAGATACG. Protein: CASSPTSGGSLPFSTDT. The CDR3 as a whole reads CASSPTSGGSLPFSTDTQYF.